Listed below are T cell receptor beta chains from one sample, sequenced in a study of blood T cell repertoires in COVID-19. Repertoires were generated with immunoSEQ multiplex PCR, while TCRdb's copy carries only in-frame clones and drops some. The data contain around 300,000 clones, 88% of them seen just once; the ten biggest clones take up under 6%. The specimen was PBMCs or T cells enriched from blood (not recorded which). The source is a man aged 25-45 years who had recovered from COVID-19. Each CDR3 is given with its conserved first and last residue. A D gene is named only where the DNA matches it firmly. Clone size, where shown, is once, few, many, or a class for clones that have expanded.

clone size: -; D gene: TRBD1; V gene: TRBV27; J gene: TRBJ1-4; CDR3 DNA: TGTGCCAGTGGGACAGGGAATGAAAAACTGTTTTTT; CDR3 protein: CASGTGNEKLFF
clone size: -; D gene: -; V gene: TRBV29-1; J gene: TRBJ1-1; CDR3 DNA: TGCAGCGTGAGGCGGGGGGGAGGTTACACTGAAGCTTTCTTT; CDR3 protein: CSVRRGGGYTEAFF
clone size: -; D gene: -; V gene: TRBV18; J gene: TRBJ1-1; CDR3 DNA: TGTGCCAGCTCACCACAAAACTCGATGAACACTGAAGCTTTCTTT; CDR3 protein: CASSPQNSMNTEAFF
clone size: -; D gene: TRBD1; V gene: TRBV4-1; J gene: TRBJ1-2; CDR3 DNA: TGCGCCAGCAGCCAACTTGGGACAGGGAATGGCTACACCTTC; CDR3 protein: CASSQLGTGNGYTF
clone size: -; D gene: TRBD1; V gene: TRBV29-1; J gene: TRBJ1-1; CDR3 DNA: TGCAGCGTCGGGACAGACACTGAAGCTTTCTTT; CDR3 protein: CSVGTDTEAFF
clone size: -; D gene: -; V gene: TRBV30; J gene: TRBJ1-2; CDR3 DNA: TGTGCCTGGGGATTCAGAAGCTATGGCTACACCTTC; CDR3 protein: CAWGFRSYGYTF
clone size: -; D gene: TRBD2; V gene: TRBV27; J gene: TRBJ2-5; CDR3 DNA: TGTGCCAGCAGTCCAGGACTAGCGGGGCGGGGAGAGACCCAGTACTTC; CDR3 protein: CASSPGLAGRGETQYF
clone size: few; D gene: -; V gene: TRBV5-1; J gene: TRBJ1-1; CDR3 DNA: TGCGCCAGCAGCTCCTTGGGGGGGGCGAACACTGAAGCTTTCTTT; CDR3 protein: CASSSLGGANTEAFF
clone size: -; D gene: -; V gene: TRBV3-1/TRBV3-2; J gene: TRBJ1-6; CDR3 DNA: TGTGCCAGCAGCCAAGGAAGGGAGAATTCACCCCTCCACTTT; CDR3 protein: CASSQGRENSPLHF
clone size: -; D gene: -; V gene: TRBV13; J gene: TRBJ1-6; CDR3 DNA: TGTGCCAGCAGCTCAACATGGGACAATAGCTCCTATAATTCACCCCTCCACTTT; CDR3 protein: CASSSTWDNSSYNSPLHF
clone size: once; D gene: -; V gene: TRBV28; J gene: TRBJ1-2; CDR3 DNA: TGTGCCAGCACCCGAAGGGGGGGGGCCTATGGCTACACCTTC; CDR3 protein: CASTRRGGAYGYTF
clone size: -; D gene: -; V gene: TRBV19; J gene: TRBJ1-4; CDR3 DNA: TGTGCCAGTAGTATGAGCAGGGGCCGCGTGAGTGGTGAAAAACTGTTTTTT; CDR3 protein: CASSMSRGRVSGEKLFF
clone size: once; D gene: -; V gene: TRBV10-3; J gene: TRBJ1-4; CDR3 DNA: TGTGCCACCGGGCGGGGTCCTAATGAAAAACTGTTTTTT; CDR3 protein: CATGRGPNEKLFF